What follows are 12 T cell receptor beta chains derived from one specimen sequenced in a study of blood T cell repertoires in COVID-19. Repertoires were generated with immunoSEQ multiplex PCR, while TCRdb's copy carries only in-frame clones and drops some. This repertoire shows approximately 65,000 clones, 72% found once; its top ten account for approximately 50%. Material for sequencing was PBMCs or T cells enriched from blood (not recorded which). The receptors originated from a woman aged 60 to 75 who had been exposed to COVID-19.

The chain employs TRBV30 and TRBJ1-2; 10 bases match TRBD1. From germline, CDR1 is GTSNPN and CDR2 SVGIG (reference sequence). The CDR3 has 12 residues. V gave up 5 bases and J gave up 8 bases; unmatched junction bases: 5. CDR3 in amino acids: CAWRWTGGGYTF. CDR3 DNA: TGTGCCTGGCGTTGGACAGGGGGGGGCTACACCTTC.

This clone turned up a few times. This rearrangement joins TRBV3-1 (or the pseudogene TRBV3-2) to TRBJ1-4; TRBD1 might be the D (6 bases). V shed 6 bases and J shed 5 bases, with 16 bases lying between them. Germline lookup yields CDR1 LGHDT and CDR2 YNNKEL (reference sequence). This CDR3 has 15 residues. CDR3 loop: CASSKQTGANEKLFF. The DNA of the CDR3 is TGTGCCAGCAGTAAACAGACAGGCGCGAATGAAAAACTGTTTTTT.

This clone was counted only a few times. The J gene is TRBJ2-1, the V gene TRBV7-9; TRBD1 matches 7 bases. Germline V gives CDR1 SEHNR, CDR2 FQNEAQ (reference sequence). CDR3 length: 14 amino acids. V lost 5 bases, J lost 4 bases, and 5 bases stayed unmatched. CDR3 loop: CASSKGQTYNEQFF. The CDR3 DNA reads TGTGCCAGCAGCAAGGGACAGACATACAATGAGCAGTTCTTC.

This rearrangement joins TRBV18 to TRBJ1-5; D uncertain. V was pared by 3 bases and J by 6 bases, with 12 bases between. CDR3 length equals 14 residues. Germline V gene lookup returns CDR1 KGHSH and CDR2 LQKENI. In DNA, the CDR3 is TGTGCCAGCTCACCCGGGTCGCGGAGTCAGCCCCAGCATTTT. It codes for CASSPGSRSQPQHF. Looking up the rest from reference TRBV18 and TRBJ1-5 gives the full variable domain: NAGVMQNPRHLVRRRGQEARLRCSPMKGHSHVYWYRQLPEEGLKFMVYLQKENIIDESGMPKERFSAEFPKEGPSILRIQQVVRGDSAAYFCASSPGSRSQPQHFGDGTRLSIL.

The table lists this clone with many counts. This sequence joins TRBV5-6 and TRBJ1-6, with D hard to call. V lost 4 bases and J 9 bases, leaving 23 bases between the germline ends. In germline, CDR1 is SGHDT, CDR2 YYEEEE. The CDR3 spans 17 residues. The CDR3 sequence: CASSLSTGVGRISPLHF. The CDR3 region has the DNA TGTGCCAGCAGCCTAAGTACTGGGGTGGGGAGGATTTCACCCCTCCACTTT.

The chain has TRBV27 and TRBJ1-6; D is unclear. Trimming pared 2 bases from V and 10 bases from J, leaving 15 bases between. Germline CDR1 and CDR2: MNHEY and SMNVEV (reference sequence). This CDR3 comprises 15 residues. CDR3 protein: CASSLRRGGGSPLHF. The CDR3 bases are TGTGCCAGCAGTTTAAGAAGAGGCGGAGGGTCACCCCTCCACTTT.

The CDR3 sequence: CASSMDRGSGNTIYF. CDR3 DNA sequence: TGCGCCAGCAGTATGGACAGGGGCTCTGGAAACACCATATATTTT. The V call is TRBV4-1, the J call TRBJ1-3, with 9 bases aligning to TRBD1. In germline, CDR1 is MGHRA, CDR2 YSYEKL. The CDR3 has 15 amino acids. Trimming removed 6 bases from V and 0 bases from J; junction bases left unmatched: 3.

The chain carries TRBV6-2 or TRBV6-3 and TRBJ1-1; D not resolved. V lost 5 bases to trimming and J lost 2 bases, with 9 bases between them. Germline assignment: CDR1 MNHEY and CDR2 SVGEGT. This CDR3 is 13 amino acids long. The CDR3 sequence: CASSPEDNTEAFF. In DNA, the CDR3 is TGTGCCAGCAGTCCCGAGGATAACACTGAAGCTTTCTTT.

Here the CDR3 DNA reads TGTGCCAGCAGCCCCAGGGGGCCCTCCTCCTACGAGCAGTACTTC. Protein: CASSPRGPSSYEQYF. J is TRBJ2-7 and V is TRBV9, with 8 nucleotides matching TRBD1. With 4 bases clipped from V and 0 bases from J, the junction kept 6 bases outside the gene matches. From germline, CDR1 is SGDLS and CDR2 YYNGEE. This CDR3 region has 15 residues.

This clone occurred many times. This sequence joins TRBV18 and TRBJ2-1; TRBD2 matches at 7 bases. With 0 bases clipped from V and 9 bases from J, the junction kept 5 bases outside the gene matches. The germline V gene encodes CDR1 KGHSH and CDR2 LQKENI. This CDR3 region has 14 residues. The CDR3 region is CASSPPLIAGEQFF. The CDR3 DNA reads TGTGCCAGCTCACCACCGCTGATAGCGGGTGAGCAGTTCTTC.

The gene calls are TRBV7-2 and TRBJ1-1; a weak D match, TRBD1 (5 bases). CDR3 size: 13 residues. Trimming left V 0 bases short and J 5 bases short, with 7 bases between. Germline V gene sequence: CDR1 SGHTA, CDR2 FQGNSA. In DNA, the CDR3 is TGTGCCAGCAGCTTAGCACGGGGGACTGAAGCTTTCTTT. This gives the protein CASSLARGTEAFF.

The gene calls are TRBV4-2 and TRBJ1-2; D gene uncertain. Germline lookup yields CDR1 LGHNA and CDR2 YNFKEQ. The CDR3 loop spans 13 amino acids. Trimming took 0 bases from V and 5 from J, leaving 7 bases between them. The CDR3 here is CASSQEPGYGYTF. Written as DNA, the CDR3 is TGTGCCAGCAGCCAAGAACCGGGTTATGGCTACACCTTC.